The sequence of this T cell receptor (beta chain) was determined in a study of T cells in tuberculosis. On the study more broadly: CD1B tetramers identified T cells specific for mycobacterial lipid GMM. A South African cohort included IGRA-negative adolescents, latently infected IGRA-positive adolescents and adults with active tuberculosis. Overall study findings and caveats: Classification accuracy was around 85% (AUROC 0.85 to 0.95) with the GMM-specific repertoire. Shorter CDR3-alpha in active tuberculosis partly drove smaller distances.

TCRdb's copy holds only in-frame clones and misses some; the assay was immunoSEQ multiplex PCR. The sample lists roughly 19,000 clones, 75% to 90% seen once, with 14% to 15% in the top ten. As to this clone: No antigen is known for it.

From germline, CDR1 is SQVTM and CDR2 ANQGSEA. The V end lost 5 bases, the J end lost 4 bases, and 23 bases lay between the germline ends. The CDR3 is 16 residues long. The sequence was collected from a donor aged 10-35 years with latent tuberculosis or without tuberculosis infection. Source material: PBMCs. This chain joins TRBV29-1 and TRBJ1-1, with D possibly being TRBD1 (6 bases). DNA of the CDR3: TGCAGCGTTCCCCAGGGGAAGGTAGCGGGGACCACTGAAGCTTTCTTT. This gives the protein CSVPQGKVAGTTEAFF.